The present T cell receptor (beta chain) was sequenced within a study of blood T cells in healthy people across ages. This clonotype was counted only a few times. PCR was performed a second time for 7 to 11 cycles using a sample-barcoded 5' primer and a J-beta primer mix. One entry per CDR3 protein results from TCRdb running MiXCR on the 5' RACE reads. The sample records roughly 800,000 distinct CDR3 sequences, roughly 26% being singletons. The same specimen was also included in a second study, on T cells of mothers and their children. As reported in that work: Over 8 million TCR beta CDR3 reads were obtained from each mother, and approximately 3 million from each child.

The source is a boy aged 5 to 17 in good health. Sample: blood.

The CDR3 region is CASNLQGSTITDTQYF. Written as DNA, the CDR3 is TGTGCCAGCAACCTGCAAGGGTCCACTATCACAGATACGCAGTATTTT. The rearrangement joins TRBV7-9 to TRBJ2-3; D not resolved. This CDR3 is 16 amino acids long. V was cut by 7 bases and J by 2 bases, with 19 bases left in between. Germline assignment: CDR1 SEHNR and CDR2 FQNEAQ (reference sequence). The complete variable domain, with remaining parts taken from reference TRBV7-9 and TRBJ2-3, reads DTGVSQNPRHKITKRGQNVTFRCDPISEHNRLYWYRQTLGQGPEFLTYFQNEAQLEKSRLLSDRFSAERPKGSFSTLEIQRTEQGDSAMYLCASNLQGSTITDTQYFGPGTRLTVL.